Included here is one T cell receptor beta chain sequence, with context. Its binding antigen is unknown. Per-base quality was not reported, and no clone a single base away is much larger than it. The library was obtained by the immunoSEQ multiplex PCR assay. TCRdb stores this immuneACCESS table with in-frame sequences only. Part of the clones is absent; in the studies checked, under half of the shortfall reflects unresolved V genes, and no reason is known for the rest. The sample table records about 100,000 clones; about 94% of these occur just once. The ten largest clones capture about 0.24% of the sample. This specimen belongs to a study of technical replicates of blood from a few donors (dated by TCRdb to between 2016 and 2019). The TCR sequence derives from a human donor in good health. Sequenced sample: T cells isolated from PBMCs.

The CDR3 reads CASSAWTSGNQETQYF. The nucleotide sequence reads TGTGCCAGCAGTGCATGGACTAGCGGGAACCAAGAGACCCAGTACTTC. The chain couples TRBV28 to TRBJ2-5; TRBD2 matches 12 bases in the middle. Taken from the germline V gene, the CDR1 and CDR2 loops are MDHEN and SYDVKM. The CDR3 spans 16 residues, from the cysteine through the phenylalanine. Only the CDR3 DNA stays, 48 bases, in frame from base 1. Trimming takes 5 bases off V and 0 bases off J; junction bases not matched to a gene: 4.